The rows below give T cell receptor beta chains drawn from one sample of a study of T cells after yellow fever vaccination. TCRdb reprocessed the 5' RACE reads with MiXCR, giving one entry per CDR3 protein. The table lists some 300,000 distinct CDR3 sequences, approximately 10% of them singletons. The sequencing used CD4+ T cells sorted from PBMCs, collected 5 days after the yellow fever booster vaccination. These receptors came from a young man who received the YFV17D yellow fever vaccine. Both conserved end residues are part of each CDR3. A D gene is named only where the DNA matches it firmly. Clone size is stated in some rows and not others, as once, few, many or a class when expanded.

TRBD1	TRBV4-3	few	15	TRBJ1-2	TGCGCCAGCAGCCAAGATCTCGGGACAGGGCTTGGCTACACCTTC	CASSQDLGTGLGYTF
NA	TRBV19	NA	15	TRBJ1-4	TGTGCCAGTAATCGTCCCGGGACGGGCCGTGAAAAACTGTTTTTT	CASNRPGTGREKLFF
TRBD1	TRBV10-3	few	14	TRBJ2-5	TGTGCCATCAGTGTAGGACAGGACCAAGAGACCCAGTACTTC	CAISVGQDQETQYF
TRBD1	TRBV2	many	19	TRBJ2-4	TGTGCCAGCAGTGCGGGACAGGGGCTACTCGTACTAGCCAAAAACATTCAGTACTTC	CASSAGQGLLVLAKNIQYF
NA	TRBV27	NA	15	TRBJ1-1	TGTGCCAGCAGGTTAAAGGGAGGCATGAACACTGAAGCTTTCTTT	CASRLKGGMNTEAFF
NA	TRBV6-4	few	13	TRBJ1-5	TGTGCCAGCAGCGTAGACACGGATCAGCCCCAGCATTTT	CASSVDTDQPQHF
NA	TRBV7-3	NA	16	TRBJ2-2	TGTGCCAGCAGCCCGGCGGAGGGGGGTATTCGCGGGGAGCTGTTTTTT	CASSPAEGGIRGELFF
TRBD2	TRBV4-2	many	16	TRBJ2-7	TGTGCCAGCAGCCAAGATGGTAGCGGGGCGCCCTACGAGCAGTACTTC	CASSQDGSGAPYEQYF
NA	TRBV20-1	many	12	TRBJ2-3	TGCAGTGCTCAAACCCACACAGATACGCAGTATTTT	CSAQTHTDTQYF
NA	TRBV10-3	NA	12	TRBJ2-5	TGTGCCATCAGTGGGCAGTACGAGACCCAGTACTTC	CAISGQYETQYF
NA	TRBV6-5	many	13	TRBJ1-4	TGTGCCACCTCAGTCCAAAGTAATGAAAAACTGTTTTTT	CATSVQSNEKLFF
TRBD2	TRBV10-3	few	15	TRBJ2-1	TGTGCCATCAATGCCCATGGGACTACTTACAATGAGCAGTTCTTC	CAINAHGTTYNEQFF
NA	TRBV4-1	few	16	TRBJ1-5	TGCGCCAGCAGCTCTTCGCGGGGGCCGAGCAATCAGCCCCAGCATTTT	CASSSSRGPSNQPQHF
TRBD1	TRBV7-6	many	15	TRBJ2-2	TGTGCCAGCAGCTCGGGACAGGGGGGCACCGGGGAGCTGTTTTTT	CASSSGQGGTGELFF
NA	TRBV4-1	many	12	TRBJ1-6	TGCGCCAGCAGCACTGTGGCTTCACCCCTCCACTTT	CASSTVASPLHF
NA	TRBV4-1	few	16	TRBJ1-5	TGCGCCAGCAACGAGCAGGGCGGCGCGGGGAATCAGCCCCAGCATTTT	CASNEQGGAGNQPQHF
TRBD1	TRBV2	NA	14	TRBJ1-2	TGTGCCAGCGCCGGACAGGGAGCTAACTATGGCTACACCTTC	CASAGQGANYGYTF
TRBD2	TRBV3-1	few	17	TRBJ2-5	TGTGCCAGCAGCCAAGAGATCACTAGCGGGGGCCAAGAGACCCAGTACTTC	CASSQEITSGGQETQYF
TRBD2	TRBV5-1	many	15	TRBJ2-3	TGCGCCAGCAGCGGGACTAGCGCGTACACAGATACGCAGTATTTT	CASSGTSAYTDTQYF
NA	TRBV12-3/TRBV12-4	NA	16	TRBJ2-1	TGTGCCAGCAGGGGCGGAGGGCAGCTCTCCTACAATGAGCAGTTCTTC	CASRGGGQLSYNEQFF
NA	TRBV5-1	many	13	TRBJ1-5	TGCGCCAGCAGCTTGGCAGGGAATCAGCCCCAGCATTTT	CASSLAGNQPQHF
NA	TRBV12-3/TRBV12-4	many	12	TRBJ1-2	TGTGCCAGCAGCAATGACCAGCGAGGCTACACCTTC	CASSNDQRGYTF
NA	TRBV18	NA	14	TRBJ2-1	TGTGCCAGCTCACTCCGGGACAAGTACAATGAGCAGTTCTTC	CASSLRDKYNEQFF
NA	TRBV7-9	few	13	TRBJ2-3	TGTGCCAGCCTCGGCAGGGTCACAGATACGCAGTATTTT	CASLGRVTDTQYF
TRBD2	TRBV24-1	NA	16	TRBJ2-3	TGTGCCACCAGTGACGCAAAACGGGGGGACACAGATACGCAGTATTTT	CATSDAKRGDTDTQYF
NA	TRBV18	few	16	TRBJ2-2	TGTGCCAGCTCACCACCGGGGAACTCGGGGACCGGGGAGCTGTTTTTT	CASSPPGNSGTGELFF
NA	TRBV5-1	NA	14	TRBJ1-1	TGCGCCAGCAGCTTGGAGATTGAGGTGACTGAAGCTTTCTTT	CASSLEIEVTEAFF
NA	TRBV21-1	NA	18	TRBJ2-6	TGTGCCAGCGAAATGTCCGGACAGGCCTTTTCTGGGGCCAACGTCCTGACTTTC	CASEMSGQAFSGANVLTF
TRBD2	TRBV20-1	NA	14	TRBJ2-1	TGCAGTGCGCACAGCGGGGGGGCCATGGTTGAGCAGTTCTTC	CSAHSGGAMVEQFF
NA	TRBV5-1	NA	14	TRBJ2-7	TGCGCCAGCAGCTTAGCCATCGAGTTCGTCGAGCAGTACTTC	CASSLAIEFVEQYF
TRBD2	TRBV7-6	NA	17	TRBJ2-1	TGTGCCAGCAGCTTAGAAGGCGGGGGGCCCTCCTACAATGAGCAGTTCTTC	CASSLEGGGPSYNEQFF
NA	TRBV7-3	few	14	TRBJ2-5	TGTGCCAGCAGCTTAAGCGGAGACCAAGAGACCCAGTACTTC	CASSLSGDQETQYF
NA	TRBV11-2	NA	16	TRBJ2-2	TGTGCCAGCAGCTTAGTGAGGGGTACGAACACCGGGGAGCTGTTTTTT	CASSLVRGTNTGELFF
NA	TRBV18	few	14	TRBJ1-5	TGTGCCAGCTCGGCCGGGACGGGAGATCAGCCCCAGCATTTT	CASSAGTGDQPQHF
NA	TRBV4-1	NA	17	TRBJ2-6	TGCGCCAGCAGCCAAGAGCCCCCTTACTCTGGGGCCAACGTCCTGACTTTC	CASSQEPPYSGANVLTF
NA	TRBV7-2	NA	15	TRBJ2-2	TGTGCCAGCAGCTTCAGGGGGGCGAACACCGGGGAGCTGTTTTTT	CASSFRGANTGELFF
TRBD2	TRBV20-1	NA	17	TRBJ2-5	TGCAGTGCTAGAGATCTAGCGACTAGCGGGTACCAAGAGACCCAGTACTTC	CSARDLATSGYQETQYF
NA	TRBV5-5	NA	13	TRBJ2-5	TGTGCCAGCAGCCAAGCTCGGGGGGAGACCCAGTACTTC	CASSQARGETQYF
NA	TRBV5-1	NA	14	TRBJ1-6	TGCGCCAGCAGCCTGACAGTGGTAGGCTCACCCCTCCACTTT	CASSLTVVGSPLHF
TRBD1	TRBV6-5	few	15	TRBJ2-7	TGTGCCAGCAGAGGGACAGGGTCAAGCTCCTACGAGCAGTACTTC	CASRGTGSSSYEQYF
TRBD2	TRBV7-3	many	14	TRBJ2-3	TGTGCCAGCAGCTCCGGGGGGGCGGCAGATACGCAGTATTTT	CASSSGGAADTQYF
NA	TRBV29-1	NA	14	TRBJ1-6	TGCAGCGCCAAAACAGGTTCGGTGGATTCACCCCTCCACTTT	CSAKTGSVDSPLHF
TRBD2	TRBV20-1	many	15	TRBJ2-1	TGCAGTGCTAGGGTTAGCGGGGGGCCCTACAATGAGCAGTTCTTC	CSARVSGGPYNEQFF
TRBD2	TRBV2	few	15	TRBJ2-5	TGTGCCAGCAGTGTAGGGCTAGCGGATCAAGAGACCCAGTACTTC	CASSVGLADQETQYF
NA	TRBV24-1	few	15	TRBJ2-3	TGTGCCACCAGTGATTGGTCGGGGAGCACAGATACGCAGTATTTT	CATSDWSGSTDTQYF
NA	TRBV9	NA	14	TRBJ1-1	TGTGCCAGCAGCGTAGAGTACAGGAACACTGAAGCTTTCTTT	CASSVEYRNTEAFF
NA	TRBV21-1	few	15	TRBJ1-5	TGTGCCAGCAGCAAACGGGGGACCGCGGATCAGCCCCAGCATTTT	CASSKRGTADQPQHF
NA	TRBV20-1	NA	10	TRBJ2-5	TGCAGTGCCCTGGTAGAGACCCAGTACTTC	CSALVETQYF
NA	TRBV19	NA	13	TRBJ2-1	TGTGCCAGTAGTATGCCAGTCTACAATGAGCAGTTCTTC	CASSMPVYNEQFF
TRBD2	TRBV12-3/TRBV12-4	once	16	TRBJ2-3	TGTGCCAGCAGTTTAGGTGAGACTAGCGGCACAGATACGCAGTATTTT	CASSLGETSGTDTQYF
NA	TRBV30	NA	9	TRBJ1-2	TGTGCCTACTCCCCTGACTACACCTTC	CAYSPDYTF
TRBD2	TRBV15	few	14	TRBJ2-2	TGTGCCACCAGAGGAGGACTAGTGGCCGGGGAGCTGTTTTTT	CATRGGLVAGELFF
TRBD1	TRBV6-5	many	17	TRBJ1-5	TGTGCCAGCCGCAAACTCCGGGGGACAGGTGGGAATCAGCCCCAGCATTTT	CASRKLRGTGGNQPQHF
TRBD1	TRBV3-1	NA	13	TRBJ2-6	TGTGCCAGCAGCCAAAGACAGGGAAACGTCCTGACTTTC	CASSQRQGNVLTF
NA	TRBV9	few	11	TRBJ1-3	TGTGCCAGCAGCGTAGATCGCACCATATATTTT	CASSVDRTIYF
NA	TRBV29-1	NA	14	TRBJ2-5	TGCAGCGTTGTACCGGTGGCAGTCCAAGAGACCCAGTACTTC	CSVVPVAVQETQYF
NA	TRBV30	few	13	TRBJ2-7	TGTGCCTGGAGCCCCAGGAGTCCCTACGAGCAGTACTTC	CAWSPRSPYEQYF
TRBD2	TRBV10-2	few	18	TRBJ2-3	TGCGCCAGCAGTGAGTTTAGCCTGGGGAGCGGGGGCACAGATACGCAGTATTTT	CASSEFSLGSGGTDTQYF
TRBD2	TRBV9	few	20	TRBJ2-3	TGTGCCAGCAGCGTAGATGGTCGGGGAGTAGCGGGGTTCGGCACAGATACGCAGTATTTT	CASSVDGRGVAGFGTDTQYF